The sample holds many counts of the clone carrying this T cell receptor beta chain. Its antigen is unidentified. TCRdb re-called the 5' RACE reads with MiXCR, one entry per CDR3 protein. The table has approximately 240,000 distinct CDR3 sequences, around 3.5% seen once. The data are from a study of T cells after yellow fever vaccination. Study-wide background: SMART-Seq v4 Ultra Low Input served to prepare low-cell-number fractions.

Study-level findings and limits: Researchers cautioned that FACS-sorted repertoires could harbor abundant clonotypes contaminating from the bulk population.

The CDR3 is 15 amino acids. Germline CDR1 reads SNHLY; CDR2 reads FYNNEI. Trimming shortened V by 5 bases and J by 4 bases, and 15 bases separated the two germline ends. This material consisted of PBMCs, taken 15 days after the yellow fever booster vaccination. This receptor was identified in a man aged 18-30 years who received the YFV17D yellow fever vaccine. This chain links TRBV2 with TRBJ1-5, with D hard to call. The CDR3 spells CASSPDGQQNQPQHF. CDR3 nucleotides: TGTGCCAGCAGTCCTGACGGGCAGCAAAATCAGCCCCAGCATTTT.